These 28 T cell receptor beta chains were all obtained from the same sample, sequenced in a study of blood T cell repertoires in COVID-19. Using immunoSEQ multiplex PCR, the repertoire was profiled, and TCRdb retains in-frame clones only, with some absent. The sample holds approximately 64,000 clones, 70% to 90% seen once. Input material: peripheral blood. These receptors all come from a man aged 70-80 years with acute or convalescent COVID-19.

This chain joins TRBV2 and TRBJ1-2, with 8 bases lining up with TRBD1. V trimming: 5 bases; J trimming: 3 bases; junction bases outside the gene matches: 11. Per germline, CDR1 SNHLY and CDR2 FYNNEI. The CDR3 covers 16 residues. The CDR3 loop reads CASSNPRDRFYYGYTF. As DNA, the CDR3 is TGTGCCAGCAGTAACCCCCGGGACAGGTTTTACTATGGCTACACCTTC.

This clone was counted a few times. The chain carries TRBV6-5 and TRBJ1-1; D is ambiguous. The CDR3 is 15 amino acids. CDR1 and CDR2 from the germline V gene are MNHEY and SVGAGI. Trimming took off 5 bases at V and 0 bases at J, with 13 bases between the two ends. The CDR3 DNA sequence: TGTGCCAGCAGTCAGCCAGGAGGGATGAACACTGAAGCTTTCTTT. It codes for CASSQPGGMNTEAFF.

The chain couples TRBV20-1 to TRBJ2-3; 11 nucleotides match TRBD2. The V gene end was trimmed by 3 bases and the J gene end by 4 bases; junction bases not matched to a gene: 9. Germline V gene data show CDR1 as DFQATT and CDR2 as SNEGSKA (reference sequence). There are 16 residues in the CDR3. The CDR3 is CSASGSGGAGADTQYF. The CDR3 region has the DNA TGCAGTGCTAGTGGTAGCGGGGGGGCCGGGGCAGATACGCAGTATTTT.

This clone ranks as medium-sized. The chain has TRBV6-5 and TRBJ2-3; TRBD1 matches at 9 bases. Germline CDR1 MNHEY, CDR2 SVGAGI. V was clipped by 7 bases and J by 4 bases; unmatched bases: 6. The CDR3 consists of 14 residues. CDR3 nucleotide sequence: TGTGCCAGCACCCCGGGACAGGGTCCAGATACGCAGTATTTT. Protein: CASTPGQGPDTQYF.

This clone appeared a single time. The chain recombines TRBV12-3 or TRBV12-4 with TRBJ2-5; possibly TRBD2 for D (7 bases). CDR3 length: 12 residues. Trimming removed 10 bases from V and 4 bases from J, with 13 bases in between. The CDR3 region has the DNA TGTGCCACCGGAGGGGGGGGAGAGACCCAGTACTTC. Its protein product is CATGGGGETQYF.

This clone was detected a few times. The chain carries TRBV4-1 and TRBJ1-2; possible D gene TRBD1, 6 bases. The CDR3 is made up of 16 amino acids. Germline CDR1 reads MGHRA; CDR2 reads YSYEKL. V was clipped by 2 bases and J by 0 bases, with 13 bases between them. CDR3 bases: TGCGCCAGCAGCCAACCTGGGACAACGACTAACTATGGCTACACCTTC. This encodes CASSQPGTTTNYGYTF.

The DNA of the CDR3 is TGTGCCAGCAGCGTAGAGAGCGGGGGGGTAGCCGAGACCCAGTACTTC. The encoded protein is CASSVESGGVAETQYF. The chain couples TRBV9 to TRBJ2-5; 10 nucleotides agree with TRBD2. The V gene's germline CDR1 is SGDLS and CDR2 YYNGEE. This CDR3 has 16 amino acids. Losses at the gene ends were 0 bases for V and 5 bases for J; bases not matched to a gene: 7.

This clone was recorded once. The CDR3 coding sequence is TGTGCCAGTAGTAGCGGGGTAGTCTACGAGCAGTACTTC. This translates into CASSSGVVYEQYF. The chain carries TRBV19 and TRBJ2-7, with a possible D match to TRBD2 (6 bases). The CDR3 has 13 residues. Trimming took off 4 bases at V and 3 bases at J, with 10 bases between the two ends. Germline V gives CDR1 LNHDA, CDR2 SQIVND (reference sequence).

The V gene is TRBV28, the J gene TRBJ1-5, with 8 bases matching TRBD1. The CDR3 spans 17 residues. Germline V gene data show CDR1 as MDHEN and CDR2 as SYDVKM. J gave up 3 bases and V 4 bases, and 11 bases lay outside the gene matches. The CDR3 spells CASSSHTGGAHNQPQHF. CDR3 nucleotide sequence: TGTGCCAGCAGTTCTCACACAGGGGGTGCCCACAATCAGCCCCAGCATTTT.

Comment on this clone: Other DNA sequences in the sample encode the same CDR3. The rearrangement joins TRBV3-1 (or the pseudogene TRBV3-2) to TRBJ2-5; 10 nucleotides agree with TRBD2. V lost 4 bases to trimming and J lost 3 bases; unmatched junction nucleotides: 29. The CDR3 sequence is 23 residues long. The germline V gene has CDR1 LGHDT and CDR2 YNNKEL (reference sequence). Here the CDR3 DNA reads TGTGCCAGCAGCCCTACCCGATCCCGGCTAGCGGGAGCCCGTCGGGCCAATAAAGAGACCCAGTACTTC. It translates to CASSPTRSRLAGARRANKETQYF.

J is TRBJ1-4 and V is TRBV7-6; weak D call: TRBD1 (6 bases). CDR3 length equals 15 residues. The germline CDR1 and CDR2 sequences are SGHVS and FNYEAQ. Trimming stripped 0 bases from V and 4 bases from J, with 9 bases between. In nucleotides, the CDR3 is TGTGCCAGCAGCTTAGCAGGGGGGGATAATGAAAAACTGTTTTTT. Translating it yields CASSLAGGDNEKLFF.

The chain links TRBV10-2 to TRBJ2-3, with 9 bases matching TRBD1. Germline V lookup: CDR1 WSHSY, CDR2 SAAADI. The CDR3 covers 14 residues. Trimming took 8 bases from V and 2 from J; bases not matched to a gene: 5. The CDR3 loop is CASAGQGSTDTQYF. The CDR3 nucleotides read TGCGCCAGCGCCGGACAGGGGTCCACAGATACGCAGTATTTT.

The CDR3: CASSSGQNYLSPLHF. The CDR3 DNA reads as TGTGCCAGCAGCTCTGGACAGAATTACCTTTCACCCCTCCACTTT. V gene TRBV5-6 combines with J gene TRBJ1-6, with a tentative D call TRBD1 (6 bases). This CDR3 has 15 amino acids. The germline CDR1 and CDR2 sequences are SGHDT and YYEEEE. Trimming shortened V by 3 bases and J by 9 bases, and 16 bases separated the two germline ends.

This sequence joins TRBV25-1 and TRBJ2-1; D is ambiguous. V lost 2 bases and J 9 bases, leaving 11 bases between the germline ends. The germline gives CDR1 MGHDK, CDR2 SYGVNS. The CDR3 runs to 13 residues. Written as DNA, the CDR3 is TGTGCCAGCAGTGAACTTTCCCCTACTGAGCAGTTCTTC. This gives the protein CASSELSPTEQFF.

Note on this clone: This specimen includes other DNA sequences encoding the same CDR3. This chain connects TRBV5-1 to TRBJ1-1; no clear D. Germline CDR1 reads SGHRS; CDR2 reads YFSETQ. This CDR3 is built from 14 residues. The V end lost 0 bases, the J end lost 2 bases, and 8 bases lay between the germline ends. In nucleotides, the CDR3 is TGCGCCAGCAGCTTGGAGCGGGGTAACACTGAAGCTTTCTTT. It specifies CASSLERGNTEAFF.

This sequence joins TRBV7-9 and TRBJ1-3, with D maybe TRBD1 (5 bases). V was cut by 5 bases and J by 1 base, with 9 bases left in between. The germline gives CDR1 SEHNR, CDR2 FQNEAQ (reference sequence). The CDR3 runs 14 residues. In nucleotides, the CDR3 is TGTGCCAGCAGCCCTGGGGGGTCTGGAAACACCATATATTTT. This translates into CASSPGGSGNTIYF.

V is TRBV7-7 and J is TRBJ2-7; 9 bases fit TRBD1. Germline V lookup: CDR1 SSHAT, CDR2 FNYEAQ (reference sequence). The length of the CDR3 is 14 residues. CDR3 sequence reads: CASSPGTGSYEQYF. The DNA for the CDR3 is TGTGCTAGCTCCCCCGGGACAGGGTCCTACGAGCAGTACTTC.

The chain uses TRBV5-1 and TRBJ2-3, with D maybe TRBD1 (6 bases). V was cut by 4 bases and J by 2 bases, with 14 bases left in between. The CDR3 runs 15 residues. CDR1 is SGHRS, CDR2 YFSETQ, per germline. This CDR3 is CASSRTGHTTDTQYF. The CDR3 nucleotides read TGCGCCAGCAGCAGAACGGGACACACCACAGATACGCAGTATTTT.

The CDR3, as DNA: TGTGCCAGCTCACCCAATTCCCTGGGACAGACTAACACCGGGGAGCTGTTTTTT. Translated: CASSPNSLGQTNTGELFF. The V call is TRBV18, the J call TRBJ2-2; 7 nucleotides align to TRBD1. Germline assignment: CDR1 KGHSH and CDR2 LQKENI. V dropped 3 bases and J dropped 2; count of bases not matched to a gene: 12. The CDR3 consists of 18 residues.

This chain connects TRBV6-2 or TRBV6-3 to TRBJ1-1; D not certain. Trimming cost V 5 bases and J 5 bases, with 21 bases left between them. Germline lookup yields CDR1 MNHEY and CDR2 SVGEGT. The CDR3 runs to 16 residues. This CDR3 reads CASSRATAREETEAFF. In nucleotides, the CDR3 is TGTGCCAGCAGTCGGGCCACAGCGAGGGAGGAGACTGAAGCTTTCTTT.

The chain carries TRBV7-2 and TRBJ1-4; unclear D gene. The V end lost 0 bases, the J end lost 0 bases, and 5 bases lay between the germline ends. This CDR3 has 15 residues. Per the germline V gene, CDR1 is SGHTA and CDR2 is FQGNSA. CDR3 DNA: TGTGCCAGCAGCTTAGCGCGTACAACTAATGAAAAACTGTTTTTT. Protein sequence: CASSLARTTNEKLFF.

The rearrangement joins TRBV27 to TRBJ2-1, with D possibly being TRBD1 (6 bases). CDR1 is MNHEY and CDR2 is SMNVEV in the germline V gene (reference sequence). This CDR3 spans 16 amino acids. Trimming removed 5 bases from V and 4 bases from J, with 18 bases in between. CDR3 nucleotide sequence: TGTGCCAGCAGTCGCCGACAGGACCTTAAGTACAATGAGCAGTTCTTC. Translation gives CASSRRQDLKYNEQFF.

This chain uses TRBV6-2 or TRBV6-3 with TRBJ1-1, with 9 bases that match TRBD1. CDR1 and CDR2 from the germline V gene are MNHEY and SVGEGT. The CDR3 contains 19 residues. Trimming removed 0 bases from V and 0 bases from J; junction bases left unmatched: 11. CDR3 sequence reads: CASSYSGTGRGGLNTEAFF. The CDR3 region has the DNA TGTGCCAGCAGTTACTCAGGGACAGGGCGCGGCGGGTTGAACACTGAAGCTTTCTTT.

This clone was detected only a few times. This rearrangement joins TRBV21-1 to TRBJ1-5; the table gives TRBD1 as D, unverified against the DNA. TRBV21-1 is tagged as a pseudogene. The CDR3 totals 14 residues. The CDR3 reads CASSIDRGGQPQHF. CDR3 sequence (DNA): TGTGCCAGCAGCATAGACAGGGGCGGTCAGCCCCAGCATTTT.

The V call is TRBV24-1, the J call TRBJ2-2, with a weak D call TRBD1 (5 bases). The ends were cut back, 5 bases at V and 0 bases at J, with 9 bases in the middle. Germline V gene data show CDR1 as KGHDR and CDR2 as SFDVKD. The CDR3 spans 15 residues. The CDR3 loop is CATSGQGSNTGELFF. The CDR3 DNA sequence: TGTGCCACCAGTGGGCAGGGATCGAACACCGGGGAGCTGTTTTTT.

This sequence joins TRBV4-1 and TRBJ2-3; 10 positions match TRBD2. V lost 1 base and J lost 3; bases outside the gene matches: 4. CDR1 and CDR2 (germline): MGHRA, YSYEKL. This CDR3 spans 16 amino acids. In DNA, the CDR3 is TGCGCCAGCAGCCAAGTCCAACTAGCGGGGACAGATACGCAGTATTTT. Its translation is CASSQVQLAGTDTQYF.

V and J are TRBV7-3 and TRBJ2-2, with 9 bases fitting TRBD1. The CDR3 has 21 amino acids. CDR1 and CDR2 from the germline V gene are SGHTA and FQGTGA. V lost 1 base and J lost 5; bases outside the gene matches: 20. DNA of the CDR3: TGTGCCAGCAGCTTAAACGGCAGAAGGGACAGGGTACTCACTTGGACCGGGGAGCTGTTTTTT. It yields the protein CASSLNGRRDRVLTWTGELFF.

In this sample, this clone turned up a few times. The V gene is TRBV7-8, the J gene TRBJ2-1, with 7 nucleotides matching TRBD2. The CDR3 spans 14 residues. Germline V gene sequence: CDR1 SGHVS, CDR2 FQNEAQ. V dropped 4 bases and J dropped 9; count of bases not matched to a gene: 9. CDR3 sequence: CASSSTAREGEQFF. In nucleotides, the CDR3 is TGTGCCAGCAGCTCGACGGCCAGGGAGGGTGAGCAGTTCTTC.